This section outlines one TCR beta chain sequence together with its context. Its antigen is unidentified. All donors comprised healthy Caucasians. This specimen comes from a study of identical twins. With template switching, a universal primer site was added, and the cDNA carried unique molecular identifiers. TCRdb ran MiXCR on the 5' RACE reads and lists one entry per CDR3 protein. The data show approximately 530,000 distinct CDR3 sequences, more than 20% seen once. The study, taken as a whole, reports: Modelling underestimated the level of out-of-frame TCR alpha sharing observed in monozygotic twins. The study reached conclusions through statistical analysis that was cross-sectional, not following the same donors.

This same sample was also taken into another study, of yellow fever vaccine responses in identical twins.

The sequenced sample was CD4+ T cells sorted from blood. The sequence derives from a woman aged 18-30 years in good health.

As DNA, the CDR3 is TGCGCCAGCAGCCCGGGGACTATTCTCCGCTCTGGGGCCAACGTCCTGACTTTC. It yields the protein CASSPGTILRSGANVLTF. The chain uses TRBV5-1 and TRBJ2-6; 7 bases map to TRBD2. CDR1 and CDR2 from the germline V gene are SGHRS and YFSETQ. The CDR3 runs to 18 residues. V lost 4 bases to trimming and J lost 0 bases; unmatched junction nucleotides: 10.